Listed below are T cell receptor beta chains from one sample, sequenced in a study of cytomegalovirus exposure and HLA in healthy donors. This table comes from immunoSEQ multiplex PCR, and its TCRdb copy is limited to in-frame clones, with some not included. The data hold fewer than 150,000 clones, with 76% observed a single time. Material for sequencing was PBMCs. The origin of the receptors is a man aged 18 to 30 in good health and CMV-seronegative. Each CDR3 is given with its conserved first and last residue. The D gene is left open where the match is weak. A clone size is listed for some rows: how often the clone was seen (once, few, many), or a class if it is expanded.

clone_size,j_call,d_call,v_call,cdr3_aa,cdr3_nt
NA,TRBJ1-1,NA,TRBV7-2,CASSSQNRFTEAFF,TGTGCCAGCAGCTCCCAGAACAGGTTCACTGAAGCTTTCTTT
NA,TRBJ2-7,NA,TRBV7-9,CASSFVRTYEQYF,TGTGCCAGCAGCTTCGTGCGTACCTACGAGCAGTACTTC
NA,TRBJ2-3,NA,TRBV4-1,CASSQESQTWGAPTDTQYF,TGCGCCAGCAGCCAAGAATCCCAAACATGGGGCGCACCAACAGATACGCAGTATTTT
NA,TRBJ2-5,TRBD2,TRBV14,CASSQASGRARNYF,TGTGCCAGCAGCCAAGCTAGCGGGAGGGCCCGAAACTACTTC
few,TRBJ2-1,NA,TRBV29-1,CSVERGPYNEQFF,TGCAGCGTTGAACGAGGGCCGTACAATGAGCAGTTCTTC
NA,TRBJ1-6,TRBD1,TRBV5-1,CASSLMGQGKGSYNSPLHF,TGCGCCAGCAGCTTGATGGGACAGGGGAAAGGCTCCTATAATTCACCCCTCCACTTT
NA,TRBJ1-5,NA,TRBV27,CASSPRVGRSNQPQHF,TGTGCCAGCAGTCCCCGCGTGGGGCGTAGCAATCAGCCCCAGCATTTT
NA,TRBJ2-5,NA,TRBV7-8,CASSLQTGVRETQYF,TGTGCCAGCAGCTTACAGACAGGAGTAAGGGAGACCCAGTACTTC
NA,TRBJ2-1,TRBD2,TRBV4-1,CASSQEGLAGIGSYNEQFF,TGCGCCAGCAGCCAAGAGGGACTAGCGGGAATAGGGTCCTACAATGAGCAGTTCTTC
NA,TRBJ2-3,NA,TRBV2,CASSVSRTDTQYF,TGTGCCAGCAGTGTGAGCCGCACAGATACGCAGTATTTT
NA,TRBJ1-1,NA,TRBV5-5,CASSLGGRGISWNTEAFF,TGTGCCAGCAGCTTGGGGGGCAGGGGAATCAGTTGGAACACTGAAGCTTTCTTT
NA,TRBJ1-3,TRBD1,TRBV27,CASSSSGQASGNTIYF,TGTGCCAGCAGTTCCTCCGGACAGGCCTCTGGAAACACCATATATTTT
NA,TRBJ2-3,NA,TRBV9,CASSGGDELADTQYF,TGTGCCAGCAGCGGGGGGGACGAGTTGGCAGATACGCAGTATTTT
NA,TRBJ1-6,NA,TRBV6-4,CASSDSTAPNSPLHF,TGTGCCAGCAGTGACTCGACAGCCCCTAATTCACCCCTCCACTTT
NA,TRBJ2-7,NA,TRBV19,CASSTPQGTRVDF,TGTGCCAGTAGTACCCCCCAGGGGACCAGGGTGGACTTC
once,TRBJ1-2,NA,TRBV19,CASSIDDRPGVYGYTF,TGTGCCAGTAGTATAGACGACAGGCCAGGCGTCTATGGCTACACCTTC
NA,TRBJ1-1,TRBD1,TRBV7-8,CASSSYTYGQGALNTEAFF,TGTGCCAGCAGCTCATATACTTACGGACAGGGGGCCCTGAACACTGAAGCTTTCTTT
NA,TRBJ1-2,NA,TRBV19,CASSIPYREYYGYTF,TGTGCCAGTAGTATACCTTATCGGGAGTACTATGGCTACACCTTC
NA,TRBJ2-3,TRBD2,TRBV29-1,CSVVGGGTDTQYF,TGCAGCGTTGTGGGGGGGGGCACAGATACGCAGTATTTT
NA,TRBJ2-2,NA,TRBV19,CASSNSYTGELFF,TGTGCCAGTAGTAACTCATACACCGGGGAGCTGTTTTTT
NA,TRBJ2-1,NA,TRBV6-5,CASGTGTGHNEQFF,TGTGCCAGCGGAACCGGGACTGGCCACAATGAGCAGTTCTTC
NA,TRBJ2-4,TRBD1,TRBV5-6,CASSPTYTGVAKNIQYF,TGTGCCAGCAGCCCCACTTACACAGGGGTAGCCAAAAACATTCAGTACTTC
few,TRBJ1-5,TRBD1,TRBV2,CASSRQGMGNQPQHF,TGTGCCAGCAGCAGACAGGGGATGGGCAATCAGCCCCAGCATTTT
NA,TRBJ1-4,TRBD1,TRBV7-7,CASSPGQGSATNEKLFF,TGTGCCAGCAGCCCTGGACAGGGATCGGCAACTAATGAAAAACTGTTTTTT
NA,TRBJ2-1,TRBD2,TRBV28,CASSFRVLRLADNEQFF,TGTGCCAGCAGTTTTCGTGTACTCCGTCTAGCGGACAATGAGCAGTTCTTC
NA,TRBJ2-7,NA,TRBV6-1,CASSVRQGRYEQYF,TGTGCCAGCAGTGTTAGGCAGGGTAGGTACGAGCAGTACTTC
NA,TRBJ2-7,NA,TRBV21-1,CASSKKRGQVRDRDPEIYEQYF,TGTGCCAGCAGCAAAAAAAGGGGACAGGTTCGCGATAGAGACCCTGAAATTTACGAGCAGTACTTC
NA,TRBJ1-1,NA,TRBV10-2,CASIPGGNTEAFF,TGCGCCAGCATCCCGGGGGGTAACACTGAAGCTTTCTTT
once,TRBJ1-2,TRBD1,TRBV5-6,CASSALGTGTGYTF,TGTGCCAGCAGCGCGCTCGGGACAGGAACAGGCTACACCTTC